This TCR beta chain was recorded in a study of blood T cell repertoires in COVID-19. Study background: From T cells, B-cell-depleted T cells, or PBMCs came the material, which was cDNA or gDNA.

Germline CDR1 and CDR2: KGHSH and LQKENI. V lost 5 bases, J lost 2 bases, and 8 bases stayed unmatched. CDR3 length: 16 amino acids. Original handling: Estimation of nucleated cell counts was performed using reference gene primer amplification. TCRdb's copy holds only in-frame clones and misses some; the assay was immunoSEQ multiplex PCR. The DNA gave D and trimming, while V, J and clone size come from that table. This table holds 150,000 to 200,000 clones, approximately 80% found once. The rearrangement joins TRBV18 to TRBJ2-3, with 9 bases aligning to TRBD2. The receptor was derived from a woman older than 75 with active or convalescent COVID-19. Sample: peripheral blood. CDR3 DNA: TGTGCCAGCTCAGCATTAGCGGGGGCCCTCACAGATACGCAGTATTTT. Its protein product is CASSALAGALTDTQYF. The full variable domain, in which reference TRBV18 and TRBJ2-3 provide the parts outside the CDR3, is NAGVMQNPRHLVRRRGQEARLRCSPMKGHSHVYWYRQLPEEGLKFMVYLQKENIIDESGMPKERFSAEFPKEGPSILRIQQVVRGDSAAYFCASSALAGALTDTQYFGPGTRLTVL.